This record looks at one T cell receptor (beta chain) sequence and its context. This CDR3 is built from 15 residues. Trimming at V came to 5 bases and at J to 6 bases, leaving 8 bases not matched to a gene. From germline, CDR1 is SGHTA and CDR2 FQGNSA. Assay used: immunoSEQ multiplex PCR; TCRdb lists only in-frame clones, some missing. This sample has 76,000 or so clones, with roughly 80% found just once. This sample is part of a study of PD-1 blockade in mismatch repair-deficient tumors. Three pembrolizumab responders had their TCRs sequenced. This clonotype was obtained from an adult with mismatch repair-deficient cancer. Sequences were derived from peripheral blood, sampled 44 weeks after starting pembrolizumab. V and J are TRBV7-2 and TRBJ2-1; TRBD1 agrees at 9 bases. The CDR3 region has the DNA TGTGCCAGCAGCGGGACAGGGACAAGGGCCAATGAGCAGTTCTTC. This gives the protein CASSGTGTRANEQFF.